The 15 T cell receptor beta chains below were found in one sample sequenced in a study of OX40 agonist ivuxolimab in advanced cancers. Method: immunoSEQ multiplex PCR; TCRdb's copy keeps in-frame clones and lacks some. The sample consists of 70,000 or so clones, about 91% of them appearing once. The sample consisted of CD4+ or CD8+ T cells sorted from blood, taken in a trial of the OX40 agonist ivuxolimab. These receptors came from an adult with an advanced solid tumor such as melanoma, head and neck, liver or kidney cancer.

V usage is TRBV28 and J usage is TRBJ1-3; 7 bases map to TRBD1. The CDR3 has 15 residues. V shed 1 base and J 4 bases; nucleotides not matched to a gene: 4. Germline V gene data show CDR1 as MDHEN and CDR2 as SYDVKM. In DNA, the CDR3 is TGTGCCAGCAGTTTATTGGGAGGGGGCGGAAACACCATATATTTT. Encoded protein: CASSLLGGGGNTIYF.

This clone showed up just once. The gene calls are TRBV7-6 and TRBJ2-3; D is perhaps TRBD1 or TRBD2 (5 bases each). The germline CDR1 and CDR2 sequences are SGHVS and FNYEAQ. Trimming stripped 0 bases from V and 4 bases from J, with 5 bases between. The length of the CDR3 is 13 residues. The CDR3 loop is CASSLAGADTQYF. CDR3 DNA sequence: TGTGCCAGCAGCTTAGCGGGGGCAGATACGCAGTATTTT.

V gene TRBV7-2 combines with J gene TRBJ2-3; 12 bases map to TRBD2. This CDR3 has 16 amino acids. Germline V gene lookup returns CDR1 SGHTA and CDR2 FQGNSA. V was clipped by 1 base and J by 11 bases; unmatched bases: 10. The CDR3 DNA sequence: TGTGCCAGCAGCTTAGGAATCGGACTAGCGGGAATAAAGCAGTATTTT. Translation: CASSLGIGLAGIKQYF.

The chain recombines TRBV4-3 with TRBJ2-7, with 7 positions matching TRBD2. V lost 4 bases and J lost 5; bases outside the gene matches: 11. Germline CDR1 LGHNA, CDR2 YSLEER. The CDR3 extends over 15 amino acids. This CDR3 is CASSPGGGGPDEQYF. The CDR3 coding sequence is TGCGCCAGCAGCCCGGGTGGGGGAGGGCCCGACGAGCAGTACTTC.

V gene TRBV7-9 combines with J gene TRBJ2-4; 8 bases align to TRBD2. The CDR3 consists of 15 residues. The germline V gene encodes CDR1 SEHNR and CDR2 FQNEAQ (reference sequence). After removal of 5 bases from V and 2 bases from J, the junction contained 5 bases not matched to a gene. DNA for the CDR3: TGTGCCAGCAGCGACCTAGCGGGTACCAAAAACATTCAGTACTTC. Translated: CASSDLAGTKNIQYF.

This CDR3 is CASSDFPSSGSGDEQFF. The CDR3 bases are TGTGCCAGCAGTGATTTCCCCTCTAGCGGGTCTGGCGATGAGCAGTTCTTC. The chain has TRBV25-1 and TRBJ2-1, with 8 bases identical to TRBD2. The V gene end was trimmed by 3 bases and the J gene end by 8 bases; junction bases not matched to a gene: 15. Looked up from germline, CDR1 is MGHDK and CDR2 is SYGVNS. This CDR3 comprises 17 residues.

The chain links TRBV28 to TRBJ2-7, with D possibly matching TRBD2 (6 bases). CDR1 is MDHEN and CDR2 is SYDVKM in the germline V gene. The CDR3 has 13 amino acids. The V gene lost 9 bases and the J gene lost 3 bases, with 15 bases spanning the gap. The CDR3 protein is CASEGGILYEQYF. CDR3 DNA: TGTGCCAGTGAGGGAGGTATTCTCTACGAGCAGTACTTC.

About this clone: Its ends do not fully match the called genes, so a read error is possible. This chain uses TRBV7-9 with TRBJ2-6; a possible D gene is TRBD1 (5 bases). Germline V gives CDR1 SEHNR, CDR2 FQNEAQ (reference sequence). This CDR3 has 16 residues. CDR3 nucleotides: TGTGCCAGCAGTACTTTTCAGGGCTCTGAGGCCAACGTCCTGACTTTC. This translates into CASSTFQGSEANVLTF.

The gene calls are TRBV28 and TRBJ2-3; D not resolved. Trimming left V 6 bases short and J 0 bases short, with 10 bases between. Germline V gives CDR1 MDHEN, CDR2 SYDVKM. The CDR3 has 14 amino acids. For the CDR3, the DNA is TGTGCCAGCAGGTCTTTCGCGAGCACAGATACGCAGTATTTT. Translated, it gives CASRSFASTDTQYF.

In this sample, this clone turned up once. The chain links TRBV7-8 to TRBJ2-2; 7 bases are a match to TRBD1. CDR3 length: 14 amino acids. CDR1 and CDR2 (germline): SGHVS, FQNEAQ. After removal of 7 bases from V and 2 bases from J, the junction contained 4 bases not matched to a gene. The CDR3 coding sequence is TGTGCCAGCACCCAGGGGGAAAACACCGGGGAGCTGTTTTTT. Protein sequence: CASTQGENTGELFF.

The rearrangement uses TRBV7-2 and TRBJ2-2, with 8 nucleotides matching TRBD2. J lost 8 bases, V lost 5 bases, and 10 bases had no gene match. The CDR3 contains 15 residues. Looked up from germline, CDR1 is SGHTA and CDR2 is FQGNSA. The CDR3 sequence: CASSTITSGGGELFF. The CDR3 coding sequence is TGTGCCAGCAGCACCATAACTAGCGGAGGGGGGGAGCTGTTTTTT.

The chain couples TRBV4-1 to TRBJ1-2; D is uncertain. Trimming cost V 0 bases and J 7 bases, with 15 bases left between them. The CDR3 has 15 amino acids. Germline V lookup: CDR1 MGHRA, CDR2 YSYEKL. The CDR3 DNA reads as TGCGCCAGCAGCCAAGATCATAACTTCTGGGGTGGCTACACCTTC. Translation: CASSQDHNFWGGYTF.

The genes are TRBV29-1 and TRBJ2-1; 8 bases map to TRBD2. This CDR3 is 13 amino acids long. V lost 4 bases, J lost 3 bases, and 2 bases stayed unmatched. Per germline, CDR1 SQVTM and CDR2 ANQGSEA. The CDR3 region is CSVGLASYNEQFF. The DNA of the CDR3 is TGCAGCGTTGGACTAGCGAGCTACAATGAGCAGTTCTTC.

This clone was detected only once. The J gene is TRBJ1-5, the V gene TRBV7-9; D call uncertain. The CDR3 extends over 15 amino acids. V lost 5 bases to trimming and J lost 0 bases, with 11 bases between them. The V gene's germline CDR1 is SEHNR and CDR2 FQNEAQ (reference sequence). For the CDR3, the DNA is TGTGCCAGCAGCGATTACACGGATAGCAATCAGCCCCAGCATTTT. This encodes CASSDYTDSNQPQHF.

V is TRBV19 and J is TRBJ2-2, with no clear D. The length of the CDR3 is 13 residues. V was pared by 11 bases and J by 4 bases, with 14 bases between. The germline gives CDR1 LNHDA, CDR2 SQIVND (reference sequence). The CDR3: CASSLGLTGELFF. CDR3 in DNA: TGTGCCTCATCCTTGGGTCTCACCGGGGAGCTGTTTTTT.